These 26 T cell receptor beta chains share one sample of origin, sequenced in a study of CD8+ T cells in alopecia areata. Following extraction, RNA underwent reverse transcription to cDNA, which served as the sequencing template. Method: immunoSEQ multiplex PCR; TCRdb's copy keeps in-frame clones and lacks some. The sample has 30,000 to 35,000 clones, less than 70% seen once. Sequencing input: NKG2D-high CD8+ T cells sorted from blood. The receptors originated from a human donor with alopecia areata.

The rearrangement links TRBV25-1 to TRBJ1-6, with unresolved D. The germline gives CDR1 MGHDK, CDR2 SYGVNS. The CDR3 runs 14 residues. V dropped 10 bases and J dropped 0 bases, with 10 bases sitting between them. The CDR3 region has the DNA TGTGCCACCACAACGAGCTCCTATAATTCACCCCTCCACTTT. This gives the protein CATTTSSYNSPLHF.

The V gene is TRBV27, the J gene TRBJ2-1, with 7 bases that match TRBD2. The length of the CDR3 is 14 residues. Germline trimming cut 3 bases from V and 4 bases from J; bases unmatched to any gene: 3. Germline CDR1 MNHEY, CDR2 SMNVEV (reference sequence). This chain's CDR3 is CASSLRGSYNEQFF. For the CDR3, the DNA is TGTGCCAGCAGTTTGCGGGGGTCATACAATGAGCAGTTCTTC.

The chain joins TRBV7-9 to TRBJ2-2; TRBD1 aligns across 7 bases. The J segment lost 2 bases and the V segment lost 5 bases, leaving 8 bases of the junction unmatched. Germline values: CDR1 SEHNR, CDR2 FQNEAQ (reference sequence). The CDR3 is made up of 16 amino acids. CDR3 nucleotide sequence: TGTGCCAGCAGCGCCCTCCGGGACAGAAACACCGGGGAGCTGTTTTTT. Protein product: CASSALRDRNTGELFF.

Notes on this clone: Other DNA sequences in this sample translate to the same CDR3. V and J are TRBV9 and TRBJ2-2; D may be TRBD2 (6 bases). This CDR3 has 14 amino acids. CDR1 is SGDLS and CDR2 is YYNGEE in the germline V gene. V was cut by 3 bases and J by 3 bases, with 9 bases left in between. CDR3 loop: CASSARDYTGELFF. In nucleotides, the CDR3 is TGTGCCAGCAGCGCCAGGGACTACACCGGGGAGCTGTTTTTT.

About this clone: One end of the junction does not line up with germline, which may come from a read error. V is TRBV7-9 and J is TRBJ2-7; D call uncertain. Germline V lookup: CDR1 SEHNR, CDR2 FQNEAQ (reference sequence). This CDR3 contains 12 residues. The CDR3 nucleotides are TGTGCCAGCAGCGGACCGGATGGCGAGCAGTGCTTC. Translated, it gives CASSGPDGEQCF. Full variable domain (rest looked up from reference TRBV7-9 and TRBJ2-7): DTGVSQNPRHKITKRGQNVTFRCDPISEHNRLYWYRQTLGQGPEFLTYFQNEAQLEKSRLLSDRFSAERPKGSFSTLEIQRTEQGDSAMYLCASSGPDGEQCFGPGTRLTVT.

The chain employs TRBV7-2 and TRBJ2-3, with 14 bases identical to TRBD2. The CDR3 has 18 amino acids. Germline lookup yields CDR1 SGHTA and CDR2 FQGNSA. Trimming at V came to 5 bases and at J to 2 bases, leaving 9 bases not matched to a gene. CDR3 DNA sequence: TGTGCCAGCAGCATCACAGGACTAGCGGGGGGTATCACAGATACGCAGTATTTT. It translates to CASSITGLAGGITDTQYF.

The gene calls are TRBV27 and TRBJ1-1; TRBD1 aligns across 8 bases. This CDR3 is 17 amino acids long. V was clipped by 5 bases and J by 1 base; unmatched bases: 12. Germline CDR1 reads MNHEY; CDR2 reads SMNVEV (reference sequence). CDR3 amino acids: CASSPISGTGWNTEAFF. CDR3 DNA: TGTGCCAGCAGTCCGATCTCCGGGACAGGATGGAACACTGAAGCTTTCTTT.

This chain uses TRBV19 with TRBJ2-7; possibly TRBD1 or TRBD2 for D (5 bases each). CDR1 and CDR2 from the germline V gene are LNHDA and SQIVND (reference sequence). CDR3 size: 13 residues. The V end lost 3 bases, the J end lost 7 bases, and 13 bases lay between the germline ends. The CDR3 DNA reads as TGTGCCAGTAGTATTGATGACGAGGGGGAGCAGTACTTC. Translated: CASSIDDEGEQYF.

This clone was detected a few times. The genes are TRBV13 and TRBJ1-4; TRBD1 agrees at 7 bases. V dropped 5 bases and J dropped 8; count of bases not matched to a gene: 11. This CDR3 comprises 15 residues. Germline CDR1 reads PRHDT; CDR2 reads FYEKMQ (reference sequence). CDR3 sequence: CASSPGQERLEKLFF. CDR3 nucleotide sequence: TGTGCCAGCAGCCCCGGACAGGAGAGATTAGAAAAACTGTTTTTT.

This clone was seen a few times. This rearrangement joins TRBV7-8 to TRBJ2-2; 7 bases map to TRBD2. The CDR3 consists of 15 residues. Unmatched junction bases numbered 4, after V lost 5 bases and J lost 1 base. Germline V CDR1 and CDR2: SGHVS, FQNEAQ. Here the CDR3 reads CASSHGGRNTGELFF. CDR3 in DNA: TGTGCCAGCAGCCACGGGGGGAGGAACACCGGGGAGCTGTTTTTT.

This clone occurred a few times. The chain carries TRBV15 and TRBJ2-6; D not certain. Trimming shortened V by 2 bases and J by 2 bases, and 7 bases separated the two germline ends. CDR3 size: 15 residues. The germline V gene has CDR1 LNHNV and CDR2 YYDKDF (reference sequence). DNA for the CDR3: TGTGCCACCAGCAGAAGTCTAGCTGGGGCCAACGTCCTGACTTTC. It is translated as CATSRSLAGANVLTF.

The chain couples TRBV14 to TRBJ2-7; D not certain. V was pared by 3 bases and J by 3 bases, with 3 bases between. Looked up from germline, CDR1 is SGHDN and CDR2 is FVKESK. CDR3 length equals 11 residues. DNA for the CDR3: TGTGCCAGCAGCCATAGCTACGAGCAGTACTTC. It codes for CASSHSYEQYF.

The chain recombines TRBV4-1 with TRBJ2-2, with 7 bases fitting TRBD1. This CDR3 comprises 14 residues. In germline, CDR1 is MGHRA, CDR2 YSYEKL. The V and J ends lost 3 bases and 6 bases, in that order; junction bases with no gene match: 4. The CDR3 loop is CASSQGQPAGELFF. CDR3 in DNA: TGCGCCAGCAGCCAGGGACAGCCCGCCGGGGAGCTGTTTTTT.

This clone was detected a few times. V gene TRBV11-2 combines with J gene TRBJ2-6; the D is unclear. Germline-derived CDR1 and CDR2 are SGHAT and FQNNGV. V was cut by 2 bases and J by 4 bases, with 15 bases left in between. The CDR3 loop spans 17 amino acids. CDR3 sequence: CASSLKYGLKGANVLTF. CDR3 DNA sequence: TGTGCCAGCAGCTTAAAGTACGGTTTGAAGGGGGCCAACGTCCTGACTTTC.

Only a few counts were recorded for this clone. V and J are TRBV5-1 and TRBJ2-7; D ambiguous. The CDR3 totals 14 residues. Germline V gene data show CDR1 as SGHRS and CDR2 as YFSETQ. V lost 0 bases and J lost 2, with 9 bases in between. CDR3 region: CASSLVGFPYEQYF. The DNA of the CDR3 is TGCGCCAGCAGCTTGGTTGGCTTTCCCTACGAGCAGTACTTC.

The V call is TRBV5-4, the J call TRBJ1-2; D may be TRBD1 (6 bases). Germline loops: CDR1 SGHNT, CDR2 YYREEE (reference sequence). The CDR3 loop spans 12 amino acids. V lost 1 base and J 11 bases, leaving 12 bases between the germline ends. CDR3 DNA: TGTGCCAGCAGCTTGACAGGGAAAGAGTACACCTTC. It translates to CASSLTGKEYTF.

The V and J genes are TRBV6-5 and TRBJ2-2; D ambiguous. V lost 4 bases and J lost 10, with 13 bases in between. This CDR3 has 13 amino acids. From germline, CDR1 is MNHEY and CDR2 SVGAGI. The CDR3, as DNA: TGTGCCAGCAGTTCTCCCAAAGGCTCGGAGCTGTTTTTT. This gives the protein CASSSPKGSELFF.

This clone turned up a few times. The chain has TRBV2 and TRBJ2-1, with D unresolved. Trimming cost V 8 bases and J 7 bases, with 12 bases left between them. Germline assignment: CDR1 SNHLY and CDR2 FYNNEI. This CDR3 contains 12 residues. The CDR3 bases are TGTGCCAGCCAGCCTCTAATAAATGAGCAGTTCTTC. Translated, it gives CASQPLINEQFF. Combining the CDR3 with reference TRBV2 and TRBJ2-1 gives the whole variable domain EPEVTQTPSHQVTQMGQEVILRCVPISNHLYFYWYRQILGQKVEFLVSFYNNEISEKSEIFDDQFSVERPDGSNFTLKIRSTKLEDSAMYFCASQPLINEQFFGPGTRLTVL.

The chain links TRBV28 to TRBJ1-1, with 7 bases lining up with TRBD1. CDR3 length: 14 amino acids. Germline loops: CDR1 MDHEN, CDR2 SYDVKM. J lost 4 bases, V lost 3 bases, and 5 bases had no gene match. The CDR3 spells CASSFVAGGTEAFF. In nucleotides, the CDR3 is TGTGCCAGCAGTTTCGTGGCAGGGGGCACTGAAGCTTTCTTT. Using reference TRBV28 and TRBJ1-1 for the parts outside the CDR3, the full variable domain is DVKVTQSSRYLVKRTGEKVFLECVQDMDHENMFWYRQDPGLGLRLIYFSYDVKMKEKGDIPEGYSVSREKKERFSLILESASTNQTSMYLCASSFVAGGTEAFFGQGTRLTVV.

V gene TRBV7-2 combines with J gene TRBJ2-1, with D perhaps TRBD2 (6 bases). The V gene's germline CDR1 is SGHTA and CDR2 FQGNSA. The CDR3 runs 14 residues. V was pared by 5 bases and J by 8 bases, with 16 bases between. The CDR3 is CASSGDLNEHEQFF. Here the CDR3 DNA reads TGTGCCAGCAGCGGGGACTTAAACGAACATGAGCAGTTCTTC.

This clone is medium-sized (0.01 to 0.1%) in the sample. This sequence joins TRBV9 and TRBJ1-4; D is possibly TRBD1 (6 bases). The CDR3 extends over 18 amino acids. Trimming stripped 3 bases from V and 0 bases from J, with 18 bases between. Germline loops: CDR1 SGDLS, CDR2 YYNGEE. The CDR3: CASSATAGHRATNEKLFF. The CDR3 nucleotides are TGTGCCAGCAGCGCGACCGCGGGACACCGGGCAACTAATGAAAAACTGTTTTTT.

In this sample, this clone turned up a few times. The chain recombines TRBV4-3 with TRBJ2-1, with D perhaps being TRBD1 or TRBD2 (5 bases each). V was pared by 4 bases and J by 7 bases, with 17 bases between. CDR1 is LGHNA and CDR2 is YSLEER in the germline V gene. CDR3 size: 15 residues. CDR3: CASSPHSQGVNEQFF. In DNA, the CDR3 is TGCGCCAGCAGCCCCCATTCCCAGGGAGTAAATGAGCAGTTCTTC.

The chain carries TRBV28 and TRBJ1-1, with D unclear. Germline CDR1 is MDHEN and CDR2 is SYDVKM. The length of the CDR3 is 14 residues. The V and J ends lost 1 base and 6 bases respectively, with 12 bases between them. Here the CDR3 DNA reads TGTGCCAGCAGTTTATCAAGGTACGGCGCTGAAGCTTTCTTT. As protein: CASSLSRYGAEAFF.

This clone has a handful of counts. The genes are TRBV6-7 and TRBJ2-2, with D tentatively TRBD2 (6 bases). TRBV6-7 is reported as an ORF; its role is uncertain. The CDR3 is made up of 17 amino acids. Trimming pared 2 bases from V and 5 bases from J, leaving 18 bases between. The CDR3 here is CASSYPRWAGWTGELFF. CDR3 sequence (DNA): TGTGCCAGCAGTTACCCCCGGTGGGCGGGATGGACCGGGGAGCTGTTTTTT.

This clone was recorded a few times. The CDR3 coding sequence is TGTGCCATCAGTGAGTCGTCTCAGACCTACACAGATACGCAGTATTTT. Translated, it gives CAISESSQTYTDTQYF. This chain uses TRBV10-3 with TRBJ2-3; D call uncertain. V lost 0 bases, J lost 2 bases, and 12 bases lay in between. Germline V gene sequence: CDR1 ENHRY, CDR2 SYGVKD. CDR3 length: 16 amino acids.

This clone was seen a handful of times. This chain connects TRBV9 to TRBJ2-2; D remains unclear. Germline V gene data show CDR1 as SGDLS and CDR2 as YYNGEE. V lost 1 base and J lost 2, with 9 bases in between. The CDR3 is made up of 15 amino acids. This chain's CDR3 is CASSVTYRNTGELFF. CDR3 DNA sequence: TGTGCCAGCAGCGTAACGTACAGAAACACCGGGGAGCTGTTTTTT.